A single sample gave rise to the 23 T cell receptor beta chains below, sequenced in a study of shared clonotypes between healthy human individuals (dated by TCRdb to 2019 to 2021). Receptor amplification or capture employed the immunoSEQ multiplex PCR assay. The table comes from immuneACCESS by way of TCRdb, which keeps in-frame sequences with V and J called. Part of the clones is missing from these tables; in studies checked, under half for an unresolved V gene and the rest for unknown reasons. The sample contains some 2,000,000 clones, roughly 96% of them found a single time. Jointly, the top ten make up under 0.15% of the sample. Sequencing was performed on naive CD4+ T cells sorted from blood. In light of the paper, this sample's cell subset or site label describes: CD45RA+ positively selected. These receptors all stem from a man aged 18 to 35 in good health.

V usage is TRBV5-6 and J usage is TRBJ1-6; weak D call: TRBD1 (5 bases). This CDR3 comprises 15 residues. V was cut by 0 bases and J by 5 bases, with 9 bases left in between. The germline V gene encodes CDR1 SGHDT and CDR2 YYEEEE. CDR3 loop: CASSLGGRNNSPLHF. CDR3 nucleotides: TGTGCCAGCAGCTTGGGGGGACGGAATAATTCACCCCTCCACTTT. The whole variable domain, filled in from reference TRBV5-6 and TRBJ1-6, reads DAGVTQSPTHLIKTRGQQVTLRCSPKSGHDTVSWYQQALGQGPQFIFQYYEEEERQRGNFPDRFSGHQFPNYSSELNVNALLLGDSALYLCASSLGGRNNSPLHFGNGTRLTVT.

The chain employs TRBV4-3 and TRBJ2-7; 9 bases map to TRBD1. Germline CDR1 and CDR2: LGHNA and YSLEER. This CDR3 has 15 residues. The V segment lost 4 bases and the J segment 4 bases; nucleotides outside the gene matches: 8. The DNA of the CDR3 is TGCGCCAGCAGCCTTAATGCGGGACAGGGATACGAGCAGTACTTC. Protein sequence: CASSLNAGQGYEQYF.

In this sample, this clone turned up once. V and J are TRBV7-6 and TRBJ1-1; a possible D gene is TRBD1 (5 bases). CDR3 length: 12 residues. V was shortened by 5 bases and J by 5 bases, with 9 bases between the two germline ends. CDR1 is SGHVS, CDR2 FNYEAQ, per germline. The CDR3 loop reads CASSPGWTEAFF. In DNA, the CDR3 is TGTGCCAGCAGCCCAGGGTGGACTGAAGCTTTCTTT.

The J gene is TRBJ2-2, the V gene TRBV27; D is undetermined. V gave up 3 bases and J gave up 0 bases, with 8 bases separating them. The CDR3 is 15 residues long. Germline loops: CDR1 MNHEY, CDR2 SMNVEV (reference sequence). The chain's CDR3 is CASSFISSNTGELFF. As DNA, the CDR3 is TGTGCCAGCAGTTTCATATCCTCGAACACCGGGGAGCTGTTTTTT.

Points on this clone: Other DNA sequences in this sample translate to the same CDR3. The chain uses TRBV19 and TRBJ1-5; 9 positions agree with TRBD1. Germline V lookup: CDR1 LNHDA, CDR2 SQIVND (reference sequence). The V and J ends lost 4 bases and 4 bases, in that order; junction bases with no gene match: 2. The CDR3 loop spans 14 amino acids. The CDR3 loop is CASSNDRGNQPQHF. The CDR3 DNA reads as TGTGCCAGTAGTAACGACAGGGGGAATCAGCCCCAGCATTTT.

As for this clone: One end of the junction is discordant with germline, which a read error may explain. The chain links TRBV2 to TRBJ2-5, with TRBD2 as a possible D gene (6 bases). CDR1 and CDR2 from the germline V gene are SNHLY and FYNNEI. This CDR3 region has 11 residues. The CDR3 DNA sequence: TGTGCCAGCAGCGAAACCCTGGGACTGCACTTC. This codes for CASSETLGLHF.

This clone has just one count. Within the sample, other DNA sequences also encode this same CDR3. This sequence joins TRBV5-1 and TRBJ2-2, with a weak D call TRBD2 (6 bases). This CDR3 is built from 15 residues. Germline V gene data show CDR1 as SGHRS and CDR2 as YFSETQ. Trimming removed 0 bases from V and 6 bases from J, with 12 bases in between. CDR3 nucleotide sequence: TGCGCCAGCAGCTTGGACGGGACTGGCCCCGGGGAGCTGTTTTTT. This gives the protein CASSLDGTGPGELFF.

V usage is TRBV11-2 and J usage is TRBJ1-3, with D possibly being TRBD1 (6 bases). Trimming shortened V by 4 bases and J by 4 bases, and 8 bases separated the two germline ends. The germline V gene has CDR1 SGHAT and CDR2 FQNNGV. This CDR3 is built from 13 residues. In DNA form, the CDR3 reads TGTGCCAGCAGCTGGACAGCCGGAAACACCATATATTTT. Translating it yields CASSWTAGNTIYF.

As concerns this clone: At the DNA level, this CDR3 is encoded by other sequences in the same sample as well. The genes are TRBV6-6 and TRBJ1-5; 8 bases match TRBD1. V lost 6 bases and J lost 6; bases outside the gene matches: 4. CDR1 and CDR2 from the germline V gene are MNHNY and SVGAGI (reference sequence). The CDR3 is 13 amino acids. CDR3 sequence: CASSGQGGQPQHF. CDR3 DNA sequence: TGTGCCAGCAGCGGACAGGGAGGTCAGCCCCAGCATTTT.

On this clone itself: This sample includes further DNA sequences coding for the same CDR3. CDR3 protein: CASSYSRGPYEQYF. In nucleotides, the CDR3 is TGTGCCAGCAGTTACTCGAGGGGCCCCTACGAGCAGTACTTC. The chain recombines TRBV6-5 with TRBJ2-7; D possibly matches TRBD1 or TRBD2 (5 bases each). CDR3 size: 14 residues. Germline loops: CDR1 MNHEY, CDR2 SVGAGI. The V end was cut by 0 bases, the J end by 2 bases, with 8 bases between.

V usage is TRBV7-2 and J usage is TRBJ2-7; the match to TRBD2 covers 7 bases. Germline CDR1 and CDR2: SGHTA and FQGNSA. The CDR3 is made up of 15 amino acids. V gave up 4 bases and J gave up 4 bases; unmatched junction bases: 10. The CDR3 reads CASSSTTSRPYEQYF. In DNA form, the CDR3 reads TGTGCCAGCAGCTCGACGACTAGCCGCCCTTACGAGCAGTACTTC. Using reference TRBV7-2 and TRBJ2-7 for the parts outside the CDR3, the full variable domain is GAGVSQSPSNKVTEKGKDVELRCDPISGHTALYWYRQSLGQGLEFLIYFQGNSAPDKSGLPSDRFSAERTGGSVSTLTIQRTQQEDSAVYLCASSSTTSRPYEQYFGPGTRLTVT.

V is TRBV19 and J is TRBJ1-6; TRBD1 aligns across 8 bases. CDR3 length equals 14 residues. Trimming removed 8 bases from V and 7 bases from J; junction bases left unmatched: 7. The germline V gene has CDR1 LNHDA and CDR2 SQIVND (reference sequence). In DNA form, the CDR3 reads TGTGCCAGTGCCTCTGGGACAGGAAATTCACCCCTCCACTTT. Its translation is CASASGTGNSPLHF.

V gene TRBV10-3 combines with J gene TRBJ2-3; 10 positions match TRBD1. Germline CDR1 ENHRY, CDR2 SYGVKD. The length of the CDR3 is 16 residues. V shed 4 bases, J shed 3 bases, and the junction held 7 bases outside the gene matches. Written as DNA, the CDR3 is TGTGCCATCAGTGTATCGACAGGGGGCGTAACAGATACGCAGTATTTT. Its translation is CAISVSTGGVTDTQYF.

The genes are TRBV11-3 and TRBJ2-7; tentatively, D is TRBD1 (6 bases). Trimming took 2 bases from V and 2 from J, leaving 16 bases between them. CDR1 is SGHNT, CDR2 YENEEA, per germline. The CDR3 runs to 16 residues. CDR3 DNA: TGTGCCAGCAGCTTACGGACAGAAAGAACCCCCTACGAGCAGTACTTC. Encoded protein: CASSLRTERTPYEQYF.

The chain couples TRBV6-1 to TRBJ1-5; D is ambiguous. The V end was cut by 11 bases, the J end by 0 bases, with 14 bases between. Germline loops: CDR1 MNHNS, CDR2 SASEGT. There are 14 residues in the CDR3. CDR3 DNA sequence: TGTGCCTGTTCGGCGGGGATTAGCAATCAGCCCCAGCATTTT. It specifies CACSAGISNQPQHF.

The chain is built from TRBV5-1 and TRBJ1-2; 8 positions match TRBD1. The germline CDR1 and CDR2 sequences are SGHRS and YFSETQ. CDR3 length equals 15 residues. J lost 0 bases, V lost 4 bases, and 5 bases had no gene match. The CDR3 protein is CASSTTGAPNYGYTF. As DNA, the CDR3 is TGCGCCAGCAGCACGACAGGGGCCCCTAACTATGGCTACACCTTC.

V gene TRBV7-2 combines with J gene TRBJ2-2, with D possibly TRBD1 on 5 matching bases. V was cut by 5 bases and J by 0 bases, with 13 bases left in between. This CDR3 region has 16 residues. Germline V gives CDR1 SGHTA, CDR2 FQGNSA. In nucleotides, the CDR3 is TGTGCCAGCAGCCCCTTAAGCAGGGCGAACACCGGGGAGCTGTTTTTT. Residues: CASSPLSRANTGELFF. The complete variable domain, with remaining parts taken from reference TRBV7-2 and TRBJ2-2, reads GAGVSQSPSNKVTEKGKDVELRCDPISGHTALYWYRQSLGQGLEFLIYFQGNSAPDKSGLPSDRFSAERTGGSVSTLTIQRTQQEDSAVYLCASSPLSRANTGELFFGEGSRLTVL.

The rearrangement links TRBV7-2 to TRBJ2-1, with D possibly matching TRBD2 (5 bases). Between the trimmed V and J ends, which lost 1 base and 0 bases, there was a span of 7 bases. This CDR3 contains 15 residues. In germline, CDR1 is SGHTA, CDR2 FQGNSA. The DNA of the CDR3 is TGTGCCAGCAGCTTAGGAGGGATCTCCTACAATGAGCAGTTCTTC. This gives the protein CASSLGGISYNEQFF.

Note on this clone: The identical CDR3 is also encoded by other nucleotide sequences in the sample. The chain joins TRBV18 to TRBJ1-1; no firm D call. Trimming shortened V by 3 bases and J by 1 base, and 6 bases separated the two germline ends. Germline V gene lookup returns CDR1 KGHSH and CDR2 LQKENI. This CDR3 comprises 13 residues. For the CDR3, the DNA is TGTGCCAGCTCACCCACAGCGAACACTGAAGCTTTCTTT. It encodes CASSPTANTEAFF.

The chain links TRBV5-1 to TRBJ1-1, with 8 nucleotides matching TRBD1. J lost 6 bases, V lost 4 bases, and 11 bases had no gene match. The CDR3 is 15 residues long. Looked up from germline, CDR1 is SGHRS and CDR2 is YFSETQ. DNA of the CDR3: TGCGCCAGCAGCGGATCGACAGGGGTTGGGTCTGAAGCTTTCTTT. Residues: CASSGSTGVGSEAFF.

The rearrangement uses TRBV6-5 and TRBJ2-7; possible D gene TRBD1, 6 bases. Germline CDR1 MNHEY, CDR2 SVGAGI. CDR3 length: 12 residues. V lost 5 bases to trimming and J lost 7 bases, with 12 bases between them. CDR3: CASSTARGEQYF. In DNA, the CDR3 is TGTGCCAGCAGTACCGCGAGGGGGGAGCAGTACTTC.

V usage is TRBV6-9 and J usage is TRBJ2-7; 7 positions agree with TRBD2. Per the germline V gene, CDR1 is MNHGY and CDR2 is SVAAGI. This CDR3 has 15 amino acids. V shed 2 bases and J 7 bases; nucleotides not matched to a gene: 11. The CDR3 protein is CASSYQSAGRGEQYF. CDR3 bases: TGTGCCAGCAGTTATCAATCGGCAGGGAGGGGAGAGCAGTACTTC.

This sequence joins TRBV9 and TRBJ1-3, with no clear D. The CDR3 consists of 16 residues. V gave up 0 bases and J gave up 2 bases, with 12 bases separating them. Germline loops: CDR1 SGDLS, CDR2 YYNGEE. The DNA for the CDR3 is TGTGCCAGCAGCGTAGACAGCCTAAAGACTGGAAACACCATATATTTT. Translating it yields CASSVDSLKTGNTIYF.